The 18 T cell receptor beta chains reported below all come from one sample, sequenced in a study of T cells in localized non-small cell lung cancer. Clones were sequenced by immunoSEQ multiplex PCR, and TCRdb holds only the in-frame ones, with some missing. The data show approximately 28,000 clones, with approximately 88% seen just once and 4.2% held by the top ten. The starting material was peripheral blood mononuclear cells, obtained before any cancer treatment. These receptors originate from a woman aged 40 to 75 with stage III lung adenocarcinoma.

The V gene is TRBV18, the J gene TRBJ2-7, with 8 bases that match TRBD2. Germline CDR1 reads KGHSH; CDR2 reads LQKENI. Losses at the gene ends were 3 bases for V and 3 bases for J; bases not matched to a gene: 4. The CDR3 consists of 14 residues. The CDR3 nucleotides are TGTGCCAGCTCACCTACCCGGGGGGGCTACGAGCAGTACTTC. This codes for CASSPTRGGYEQYF.

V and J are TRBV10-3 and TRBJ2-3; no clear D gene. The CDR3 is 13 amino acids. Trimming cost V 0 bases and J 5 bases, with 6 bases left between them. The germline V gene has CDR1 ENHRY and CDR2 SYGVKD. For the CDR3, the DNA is TGTGCCATCAGTGAGTCAAGTGGAGATACGCAGTATTTT. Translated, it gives CAISESSGDTQYF.

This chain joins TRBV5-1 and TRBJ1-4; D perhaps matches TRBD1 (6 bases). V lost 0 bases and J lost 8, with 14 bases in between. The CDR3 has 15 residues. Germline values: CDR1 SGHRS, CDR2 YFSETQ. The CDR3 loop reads CASSLGLTGPEKLFF. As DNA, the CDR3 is TGCGCCAGCAGCTTGGGTCTCACAGGGCCCGAAAAACTGTTTTTT.

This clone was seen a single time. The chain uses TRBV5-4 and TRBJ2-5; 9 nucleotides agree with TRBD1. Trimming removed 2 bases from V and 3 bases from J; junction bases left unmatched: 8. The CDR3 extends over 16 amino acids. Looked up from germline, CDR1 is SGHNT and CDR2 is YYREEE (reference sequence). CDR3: CASSLPPGQGEETQYF. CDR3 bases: TGTGCCAGCAGCTTACCCCCGGGACAGGGAGAAGAGACCCAGTACTTC.

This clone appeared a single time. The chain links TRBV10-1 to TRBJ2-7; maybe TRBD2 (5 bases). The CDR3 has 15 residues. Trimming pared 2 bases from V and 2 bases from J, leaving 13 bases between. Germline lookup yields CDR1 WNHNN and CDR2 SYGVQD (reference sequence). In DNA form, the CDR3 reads TGCGCCAGCAGTGAGCAGGTCGGGGTTACCTACGAGCAGTACTTC. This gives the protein CASSEQVGVTYEQYF.

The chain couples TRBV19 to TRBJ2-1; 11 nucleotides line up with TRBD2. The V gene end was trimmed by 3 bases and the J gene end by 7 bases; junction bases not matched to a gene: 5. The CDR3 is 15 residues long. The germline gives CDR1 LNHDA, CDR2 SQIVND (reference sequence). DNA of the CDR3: TGTGCCAGTAGTATCGCTAGCGGGAGGAGGAATGAGCAGTTCTTC. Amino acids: CASSIASGRRNEQFF. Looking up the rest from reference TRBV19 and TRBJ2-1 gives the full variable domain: DGGITQSPKYLFRKEGQNVTLSCEQNLNHDAMYWYRQDPGQGLRLIYYSQIVNDFQKGDIAEGYSVSREKKESFPLTVTSAQKNPTAFYLCASSIASGRRNEQFFGPGTRLTVL.

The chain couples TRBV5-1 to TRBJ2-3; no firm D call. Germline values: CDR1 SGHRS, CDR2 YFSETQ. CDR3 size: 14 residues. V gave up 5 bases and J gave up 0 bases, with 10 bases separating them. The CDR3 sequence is CASSTDTSTDTQYF. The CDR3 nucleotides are TGCGCCAGCAGTACCGACACTAGCACAGATACGCAGTATTTT.

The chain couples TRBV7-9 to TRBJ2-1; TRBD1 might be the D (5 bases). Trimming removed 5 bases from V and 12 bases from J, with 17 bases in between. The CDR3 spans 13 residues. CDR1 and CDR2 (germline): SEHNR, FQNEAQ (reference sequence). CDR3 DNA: TGTGCCAGCAGCCCCACGAGCAGGGTAGGGCAGTTCTTC. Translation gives CASSPTSRVGQFF. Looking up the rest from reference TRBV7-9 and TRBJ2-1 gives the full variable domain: DTGVSQNPRHKITKRGQNVTFRCDPISEHNRLYWYRQTLGQGPEFLTYFQNEAQLEKSRLLSDRFSAERPKGSFSTLEIQRTEQGDSAMYLCASSPTSRVGQFFGPGTRLTVL.

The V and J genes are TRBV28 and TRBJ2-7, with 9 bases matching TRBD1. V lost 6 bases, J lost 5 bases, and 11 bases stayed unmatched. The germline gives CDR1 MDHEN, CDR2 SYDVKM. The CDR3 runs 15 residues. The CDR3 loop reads CASSAGTGPLDEQYF. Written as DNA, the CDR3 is TGTGCCAGCAGCGCGGGGACAGGGCCCCTCGACGAGCAGTACTTC.

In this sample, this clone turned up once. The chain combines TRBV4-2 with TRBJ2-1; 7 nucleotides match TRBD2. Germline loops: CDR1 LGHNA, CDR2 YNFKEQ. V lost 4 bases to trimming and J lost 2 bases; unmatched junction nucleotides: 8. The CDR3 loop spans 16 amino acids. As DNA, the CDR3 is TGTGCCAGCAGCCCCCGATGGCGGGAGACCTACAATGAGCAGTTCTTC. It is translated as CASSPRWRETYNEQFF.

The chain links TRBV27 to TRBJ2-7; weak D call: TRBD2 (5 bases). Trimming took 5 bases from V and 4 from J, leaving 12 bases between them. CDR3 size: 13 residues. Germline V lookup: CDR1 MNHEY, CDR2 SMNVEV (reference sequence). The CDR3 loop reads CASSRTGVYEQYF. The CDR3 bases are TGTGCCAGCAGTAGGACCGGGGTTTACGAGCAGTACTTC.

In DNA, the CDR3 is TGTGCCAGCAGCCCAGAACCGGGCGCTGGCTACACCTTC. Residues: CASSPEPGAGYTF. V and J are TRBV4-2 and TRBJ1-2; no firm D call. The CDR3 spans 13 residues. V lost 4 bases to trimming and J lost 7 bases, with 13 bases between them. Germline loops: CDR1 LGHNA, CDR2 YNFKEQ.

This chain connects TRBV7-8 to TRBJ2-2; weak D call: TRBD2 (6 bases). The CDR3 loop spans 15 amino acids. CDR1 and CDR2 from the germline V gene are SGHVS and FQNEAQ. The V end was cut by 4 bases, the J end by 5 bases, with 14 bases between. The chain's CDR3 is CASSSRSLATGELFF. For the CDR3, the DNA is TGTGCCAGCAGCTCGCGTAGTCTAGCGACCGGGGAGCTGTTTTTT.

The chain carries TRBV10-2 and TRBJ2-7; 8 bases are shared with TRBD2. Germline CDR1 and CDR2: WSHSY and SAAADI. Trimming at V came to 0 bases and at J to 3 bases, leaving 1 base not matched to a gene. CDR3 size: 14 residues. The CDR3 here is CASSESGTSYEQYF. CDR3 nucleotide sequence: TGCGCCAGCAGTGAGTCCGGGACTAGCTACGAGCAGTACTTC.

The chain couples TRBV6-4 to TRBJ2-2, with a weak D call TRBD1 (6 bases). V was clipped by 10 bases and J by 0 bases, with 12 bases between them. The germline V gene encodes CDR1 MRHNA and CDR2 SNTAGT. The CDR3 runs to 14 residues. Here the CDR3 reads CATRDMSNTGELFF. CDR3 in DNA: TGTGCCACTCGGGACATGTCGAACACCGGGGAGCTGTTTTTT.

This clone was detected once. The chain's CDR3 is CASSPTPKGEKLFF. Written as DNA, the CDR3 is TGTGCCAGCAGCCCGACCCCTAAGGGGGAAAAACTGTTTTTT. The chain links TRBV5-6 to TRBJ1-4; D is possibly TRBD1 (5 bases). The germline V gene has CDR1 SGHDT and CDR2 YYEEEE. V was clipped by 4 bases and J by 8 bases, with 15 bases between them. This CDR3 is 14 amino acids long.

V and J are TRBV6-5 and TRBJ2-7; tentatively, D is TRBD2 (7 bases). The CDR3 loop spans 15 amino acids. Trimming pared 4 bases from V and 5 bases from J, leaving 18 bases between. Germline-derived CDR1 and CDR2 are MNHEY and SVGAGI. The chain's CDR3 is CASSFGGRGPHEQYF. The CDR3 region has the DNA TGTGCCAGCAGTTTCGGGGGGCGCGGGCCTCACGAGCAGTACTTC.

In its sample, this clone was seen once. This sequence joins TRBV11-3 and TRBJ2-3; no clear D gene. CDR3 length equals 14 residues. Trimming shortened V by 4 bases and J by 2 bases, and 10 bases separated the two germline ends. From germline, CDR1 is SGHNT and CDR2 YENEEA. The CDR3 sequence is CASSSGLTTDTQYF. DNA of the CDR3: TGTGCCAGCAGCTCCGGCCTAACCACAGATACGCAGTATTTT.